This paragraph covers one T cell receptor beta chain sequence. The source of the sample is a study of blood T cell repertoires in COVID-19. Across the study: COVID-19 samples from acute and convalescent phases originated in the United States, Italy and Spain. PBMCs, B-cell-depleted T cells, or T cells provided the cDNA or gDNA that made up the material.

Assay used: immunoSEQ multiplex PCR; TCRdb lists only in-frame clones, some missing. The sample includes 170,000 or so clones, 86% seen only once; the top ten take 5.5% to 7%. CDR1 SGHRS and CDR2 YFSETQ come from the germline V gene. The CDR3 covers 15 residues. The V end was cut by 1 base, the J end by 1 base, with 9 bases between. The sample was peripheral blood. V and J are TRBV5-1 and TRBJ2-1, with D perhaps TRBD1 (5 bases). The receptor was isolated from a man in his fifties or sixties with active or convalescent COVID-19. The CDR3 is CASSLWSGSYNEQFF. Written as DNA, the CDR3 is TGCGCCAGCAGCTTGTGGTCAGGGTCCTACAATGAGCAGTTCTTC.